The 15 T cell receptor beta chains listed next were all sequenced from one sample in a study of blood T cell repertoires in COVID-19. The method was immunoSEQ multiplex PCR; TCRdb's version includes in-frame clones alone and lacks a portion of them. The repertoire holds under 95,000 clones, around nine tenths seen once, with roughly a sixth in the top ten. The source material was peripheral blood. The receptors stem from an elderly woman with acute or convalescent COVID-19.

This clone has a single count. The chain uses TRBV9 and TRBJ2-7, with TRBD1 identical over 8 bases. This CDR3 region has 15 residues. Germline CDR1 reads SGDLS; CDR2 reads YYNGEE. With 4 bases clipped from V and 5 bases from J, the junction kept 11 bases outside the gene matches. CDR3 residues: CASSSRGLLGDEQYF. CDR3 bases: TGTGCCAGCAGCTCCAGGGGGCTCCTAGGGGACGAGCAGTACTTC.

The genes are TRBV4-2 and TRBJ2-3; 8 bases match TRBD2. The V gene's germline CDR1 is LGHNA and CDR2 YNFKEQ. The CDR3 spans 17 residues. Losses at the gene ends were 4 bases for V and 4 bases for J; bases not matched to a gene: 13. The CDR3 coding sequence is TGTGCCAGCAGCCCCTACCGGGGGGGTATCGAATCAGATACGCAGTATTTT. Translated, it gives CASSPYRGGIESDTQYF.

This clone has more than one count but fewer than ten. The chain links TRBV19 to TRBJ1-5; possibly TRBD1 for D (6 bases). With 3 bases removed from V and 5 bases from J, the gap between germline ends came to 14 bases. The germline CDR1 and CDR2 sequences are LNHDA and SQIVND (reference sequence). This CDR3 has 15 amino acids. CDR3: CASSMRDTRYQPQHF. The CDR3 DNA reads as TGTGCCAGTAGTATGAGGGACACCCGTTATCAGCCCCAGCATTTT.

V is TRBV9 and J is TRBJ1-4, with D maybe TRBD1 (6 bases). V lost 0 bases, J lost 5 bases, and 11 bases lay in between. The CDR3 loop spans 15 amino acids. Germline CDR1 and CDR2: SGDLS and YYNGEE. CDR3 residues: CASSVGGQQNEKLFF. The CDR3 bases are TGTGCCAGCAGCGTAGGTGGACAGCAGAATGAAAAACTGTTTTTT.

This chain connects TRBV5-1 to TRBJ2-2, with D possibly being TRBD2 (6 bases). Trimming removed 0 bases from V and 4 bases from J, with 7 bases in between. The germline CDR1 and CDR2 sequences are SGHRS and YFSETQ. The CDR3 covers 14 residues. The CDR3 loop reads CASSLAGVTGELFF. The CDR3 DNA is TGCGCCAGCAGCTTGGCGGGGGTCACCGGGGAGCTGTTTTTT.

This chain links TRBV5-4 with TRBJ1-1; tentatively, D is TRBD1 (6 bases). In germline, CDR1 is SGHNT, CDR2 YYREEE (reference sequence). The germline V and J ends were trimmed by 4 bases and 3 bases, with 10 bases remaining between them. CDR3 size: 13 residues. The CDR3 here is CASSIDRYTEAFF. CDR3 nucleotide sequence: TGTGCCAGCAGCATCGACAGGTACACTGAAGCTTTCTTT.

The CDR3 region is CASSFRTEEDEQYF. The DNA of the CDR3 is TGTGCCAGCAGCTTTAGGACAGAGGAGGACGAGCAGTACTTC. The chain is built from TRBV9 and TRBJ2-7, with a possible D match to TRBD1 (6 bases). V dropped 4 bases and J dropped 5 bases, with 16 bases sitting between them. This CDR3 is 14 amino acids long. Germline V gene sequence: CDR1 SGDLS, CDR2 YYNGEE.

V and J are TRBV10-3 and TRBJ1-5; 7 positions match TRBD1. Per the germline V gene, CDR1 is ENHRY and CDR2 is SYGVKD. The CDR3 is 15 amino acids. With V trimmed by 3 bases and J by 0 bases, 2 bases remained unmatched. CDR3: CAISDGQVSNQPQHF. The CDR3 DNA follows: TGTGCCATCAGTGATGGACAGGTTAGCAATCAGCCCCAGCATTTT.

J is TRBJ1-2 and V is TRBV6-5, with D maybe TRBD1 (5 bases). The CDR3 extends over 15 amino acids. Germline loops: CDR1 MNHEY, CDR2 SVGAGI. Trimming cost V 0 bases and J 5 bases, with 13 bases left between them. CDR3 DNA: TGTGCCAGCAGTTACTCCGGGGGGGGACTGTATGGCTACACCTTC. Protein product: CASSYSGGGLYGYTF.

The rearrangement uses TRBV9 and TRBJ1-2; D might be TRBD1 (6 bases). The CDR3 sequence is 15 residues long. V was pared by 4 bases and J by 4 bases, with 17 bases between. The germline V gene has CDR1 SGDLS and CDR2 YYNGEE. The CDR3 loop is CASSPRGGAAYGYTF. The CDR3 nucleotides are TGTGCCAGCAGCCCTAGGGGGGGCGCGGCCTATGGCTACACCTTC.

CDR3 protein: CASSGDRGYSNQPQHF. DNA of the CDR3: TGTGCCAGCAGTGGGGACAGGGGGTATAGCAATCAGCCCCAGCATTTT. The V and J genes are TRBV6-1 and TRBJ1-5; 11 bases align to TRBD1. Trimming removed 4 bases from V and 0 bases from J; junction bases left unmatched: 2. The CDR3 has 16 amino acids. Germline lookup yields CDR1 MNHNS and CDR2 SASEGT.

The chain couples TRBV6-2 or TRBV6-3 to TRBJ2-3; possible D gene TRBD1, 6 bases. Trimming left V 2 bases short and J 0 bases short, with 12 bases between. Germline CDR1 MNHEY, CDR2 SVGEGT. This CDR3 has 16 amino acids. The CDR3 here is CASSYPQGRSTDTQYF. In DNA form, the CDR3 reads TGTGCCAGCAGTTACCCCCAGGGGCGTAGCACAGATACGCAGTATTTT.

This clone was seen a single time. The chain uses TRBV19 and TRBJ2-1, with TRBD2 as a possible D gene (6 bases). This CDR3 is built from 11 residues. CDR1 and CDR2 from the germline V gene are LNHDA and SQIVND (reference sequence). V lost 5 bases, J lost 9 bases, and 8 bases lay in between. In DNA, the CDR3 is TGTGCCAGTAGTTTGGGGGGTGAGCAGTTCTTC. As protein: CASSLGGEQFF.

The CDR3 DNA follows: TGTGCCACCAGTGATGGGACGAGGGGAGGCACTGAAGCTTTCTTT. It encodes CATSDGTRGGTEAFF. The rearrangement uses TRBV24-1 and TRBJ1-1; tentative D call: TRBD1 (5 bases). This CDR3 has 15 amino acids. Germline loops: CDR1 KGHDR, CDR2 SFDVKD. Trimming took 3 bases from V and 4 from J, leaving 14 bases between them.

The chain uses TRBV5-1 and TRBJ2-7, with D possibly TRBD1 on 6 matching bases. V was clipped by 0 bases and J by 6 bases, with 13 bases between them. Germline loops: CDR1 SGHRS, CDR2 YFSETQ. This CDR3 contains 14 residues. CDR3 in amino acids: CASSLEWTAGEQYF. The DNA of the CDR3 is TGCGCCAGCAGCTTGGAGTGGACAGCCGGCGAGCAGTACTTC.